These 29 T cell receptor beta chains share one sample of origin, sequenced in a study of T cell responses to AZD1222 COVID-19 vaccine. The method was immunoSEQ multiplex PCR; TCRdb's version includes in-frame clones alone and lacks a portion of them. The profile shows fewer than 140,000 clones, about nine tenths of them singletons. Sequences were derived from peripheral blood, sampled on day 0 of AZD1222 vaccination. The receptors shown here come from an adult in good health.

The chain employs TRBV18 and TRBJ1-2; TRBD1 aligns across 9 bases. J gave up 6 bases and V 3 bases, and 5 bases lay outside the gene matches. Germline V gives CDR1 KGHSH, CDR2 LQKENI. The CDR3 loop spans 14 amino acids. As DNA, the CDR3 is TGTGCCAGCTCACCGGTAGGGACAGGGAATGGCTACACCTTC. Translation gives CASSPVGTGNGYTF.

The gene calls are TRBV15 and TRBJ2-1, with 8 bases aligning to TRBD1. Germline lookup yields CDR1 LNHNV and CDR2 YYDKDF (reference sequence). V was pared by 1 base and J by 7 bases, with 15 bases of the junction left unmatched. The CDR3 extends over 18 amino acids. The CDR3 DNA sequence: TGTGCCACCAGCAGAGGGACCGGACAGGGTCTAGGCAAAAATGAGCAGTTCTTC. Encoded protein: CATSRGTGQGLGKNEQFF. Supplemented by reference TRBV15 and TRBJ2-1, the full variable domain reads DAMVIQNPRYQVTQFGKPVTLSCSQTLNHNVMYWYQQKSSQAPKLLFHYYDKDFNNEADTPDNFQSRRPNTSFCFLDIRSPGLGDTAMYLCATSRGTGQGLGKNEQFFGPGTRLTVL.

The CDR3 coding sequence is TGTGCCAGCAGTTACGGAGGGACAGGGGCGATCGGCTACACCTTC. Its translation: CASSYGGTGAIGYTF. This chain uses TRBV6-6 with TRBJ1-2, with 10 bases fitting TRBD1. CDR1 MNHNY and CDR2 SVGAGI come from the germline V gene (reference sequence). V gave up 2 bases and J gave up 8 bases; unmatched junction bases: 8. CDR3 size: 15 residues.

The rearrangement uses TRBV11-2 and TRBJ2-3; 8 nucleotides align to TRBD1. V was clipped by 4 bases and J by 0 bases; unmatched bases: 3. This CDR3 contains 15 residues. Germline CDR1 and CDR2: SGHAT and FQNNGV. CDR3 loop: CASSSGGTSTDTQYF. In nucleotides, the CDR3 is TGTGCCAGCAGCTCAGGGGGCACTAGCACAGATACGCAGTATTTT. The full variable domain, with the rest looked up from reference TRBV11-2 and TRBJ2-3, is EAGVAQSPRYKIIEKRQSVAFWCNPISGHATLYWYQQILGQGPKLLIQFQNNGVVDDSQLPKDRFSAERLKGVDSTLKIQPAKLEDSAVYLCASSSGGTSTDTQYFGPGTRLTVL.

This clone was recorded a few times. V usage is TRBV9 and J usage is TRBJ1-2; D uncertain. The V gene's germline CDR1 is SGDLS and CDR2 YYNGEE. Trimming shortened V by 2 bases and J by 2 bases, and 19 bases separated the two germline ends. The length of the CDR3 is 17 residues. The CDR3 sequence is CASSVQEHWKRNYGYTF. CDR3 nucleotides: TGTGCCAGCAGCGTTCAGGAGCATTGGAAACGGAACTATGGCTACACCTTC.

V usage is TRBV18 and J usage is TRBJ2-2, with 7 bases fitting TRBD2. Germline lookup yields CDR1 KGHSH and CDR2 LQKENI. The CDR3 sequence is 18 residues long. Germline trimming cut 2 bases from V and 6 bases from J; bases unmatched to any gene: 15. The DNA for the CDR3 is TGTGCCAGCTCACCAAGATCCAGCGGGATTGTTGGCTCCGGGGAGCTGTTTTTT. Translation: CASSPRSSGIVGSGELFF.

V is TRBV5-4 and J is TRBJ1-2; D may be TRBD1 (6 bases). The length of the CDR3 is 15 residues. The V gene lost 4 bases and the J gene lost 7 bases, with 20 bases spanning the gap. Germline CDR1 SGHNT, CDR2 YYREEE (reference sequence). Written as DNA, the CDR3 is TGTGCCAGCAGCCCCGGGGGGGGGCAATTAAGTGGCTACACCTTC. This translates into CASSPGGGQLSGYTF.

V gene TRBV19 combines with J gene TRBJ2-7, with D perhaps TRBD1 (5 bases). Germline CDR1 LNHDA, CDR2 SQIVND (reference sequence). V shed 3 bases and J shed 0 bases, with 18 bases lying between them. The CDR3 runs 17 residues. CDR3 residues: CASSIIFAGQSSYEQYF. DNA of the CDR3: TGTGCCAGTAGTATTATATTCGCAGGGCAGAGCTCCTACGAGCAGTACTTC.

The rearrangement uses TRBV2 and TRBJ1-2; D uncertain. Trimming took off 6 bases at V and 8 bases at J, with 13 bases between the two ends. CDR1 is SNHLY and CDR2 is FYNNEI in the germline V gene. This CDR3 has 12 residues. The CDR3 sequence is CASRASRSGYTF. The CDR3 DNA sequence: TGTGCCAGCAGGGCTAGCAGGAGCGGCTACACCTTC.

This chain connects TRBV28 to TRBJ2-4; 7 bases map to TRBD1. This CDR3 region has 14 residues. V lost 8 bases and J lost 4; bases outside the gene matches: 8. Germline CDR1 is MDHEN and CDR2 is SYDVKM. The DNA for the CDR3 is TGTGCCAGCTTCCCCGGACAGGAAAAAAACATTCAGTACTTC. Translated: CASFPGQEKNIQYF.

This chain links TRBV6-5 with TRBJ1-2, with TRBD1 as a possible D gene (5 bases). The V gene's germline CDR1 is MNHEY and CDR2 SVGAGI. The length of the CDR3 is 14 residues. Trimming removed 0 bases at V and 3 bases at J, with 8 bases between. The DNA of the CDR3 is TGTGCCAGCAGTTACTCAACAGGAGACTATGGCTACACCTTC. Its protein is CASSYSTGDYGYTF.

The chain carries TRBV6-1 and TRBJ2-4; D is possibly TRBD1 or TRBD2 (5 bases each). Trimming removed 2 bases at V and 1 base at J, with 12 bases between. CDR1 MNHNS and CDR2 SASEGT come from the germline V gene. The CDR3 is 16 residues long. CDR3 sequence (DNA): TGTGCCAGCAGTGAAAGGGTGGGGACGGCCAAAAACATTCAGTACTTC. Residues: CASSERVGTAKNIQYF.

This clone was seen only once. The rearrangement links TRBV6-4 to TRBJ1-1; D unclear. This CDR3 has 13 amino acids. The germline V gene encodes CDR1 MRHNA and CDR2 SNTAGT. V was shortened by 6 bases and J by 0 bases, with 8 bases between the two germline ends. The chain's CDR3 is CASRASLNTEAFF. In DNA form, the CDR3 reads TGTGCCAGCAGGGCCTCCTTGAACACTGAAGCTTTCTTT.

This chain connects TRBV4-2 to TRBJ1-2, with a possible D match to TRBD1 (5 bases). The V and J ends lost 1 base and 0 bases respectively, with 6 bases between them. Per germline, CDR1 LGHNA and CDR2 YNFKEQ. This CDR3 comprises 14 residues. This chain's CDR3 is CASSQVGANYGYTF. CDR3 bases: TGTGCCAGCAGCCAAGTAGGGGCTAACTATGGCTACACCTTC.

The gene calls are TRBV6-2 or TRBV6-3 and TRBJ2-1; 10 bases match TRBD2. Germline V gives CDR1 MNHEY, CDR2 SVGEGT. V lost 7 bases to trimming and J lost 2 bases; unmatched junction nucleotides: 5. This CDR3 contains 15 residues. CDR3 region: CASNPGLAAYNEQFF. The DNA of the CDR3 is TGTGCCAGCAACCCCGGACTAGCGGCCTACAATGAGCAGTTCTTC.

This clone was observed once. This rearrangement joins TRBV2 to TRBJ2-3, with 10 nucleotides matching TRBD1. V gave up 6 bases and J gave up 3 bases; unmatched junction bases: 6. Germline V gives CDR1 SNHLY, CDR2 FYNNEI. This CDR3 contains 15 residues. CDR3 DNA sequence: TGTGCCAGCAGAGGACAGGGGGTCGTGACAGATACGCAGTATTTT. Amino acids: CASRGQGVVTDTQYF.

CDR3 protein: CASSVGAGARYEQYF. The CDR3 bases are TGTGCCAGCAGCGTAGGGGCGGGGGCGCGCTACGAGCAGTACTTC. This chain links TRBV9 with TRBJ2-7; possible D gene TRBD2, 7 bases. Trimming left V 0 bases short and J 3 bases short, with 13 bases between. Germline CDR1 and CDR2: SGDLS and YYNGEE. The CDR3 loop spans 15 amino acids.

In DNA form, the CDR3 reads TGTGCCAGCATCTCCAAGGCATGGGGGAACATTCAGTACTTC. It codes for CASISKAWGNIQYF. The chain is built from TRBV2 and TRBJ2-4; D might be TRBD1 or TRBD2, each matching 5 bases. Germline V gene lookup returns CDR1 SNHLY and CDR2 FYNNEI. With 7 bases removed from V and 7 bases from J, the gap between germline ends came to 17 bases. CDR3 length: 14 residues.

This sequence joins TRBV18 and TRBJ1-5, with unresolved D. The V gene's germline CDR1 is KGHSH and CDR2 LQKENI. V was clipped by 5 bases and J by 0 bases, with 5 bases between them. The CDR3 loop spans 13 amino acids. The CDR3, as DNA: TGTGCCAGCTCAGGAGATAGCAATCAGCCCCAGCATTTT. This codes for CASSGDSNQPQHF.

J is TRBJ2-1 and V is TRBV28; maybe TRBD2 (6 bases). Germline V gene sequence: CDR1 MDHEN, CDR2 SYDVKM. Deletions cut 5 bases from V and 2 bases from J, with 10 bases between. The length of the CDR3 is 14 residues. This CDR3 reads CASSPLAAYNEQFF. The DNA of the CDR3 is TGTGCCAGCAGTCCCTTAGCGGCCTACAATGAGCAGTTCTTC. The full variable domain, with the rest looked up from reference TRBV28 and TRBJ2-1, is DVKVTQSSRYLVKRTGEKVFLECVQDMDHENMFWYRQDPGLGLRLIYFSYDVKMKEKGDIPEGYSVSREKKERFSLILESASTNQTSMYLCASSPLAAYNEQFFGPGTRLTVL.

The chain employs TRBV29-1 and TRBJ1-1, with a tentative D call TRBD1 (5 bases). The V end lost 4 bases, the J end lost 6 bases, and 15 bases lay between the germline ends. CDR1 is SQVTM, CDR2 ANQGSEA, per germline. The length of the CDR3 is 13 residues. CDR3 region: CSVGAGSRAEAFF. In nucleotides, the CDR3 is TGCAGCGTTGGGGCAGGGTCTCGGGCTGAAGCTTTCTTT.

The chain carries TRBV7-9 and TRBJ2-7; the match to TRBD1 covers 9 bases. This CDR3 comprises 14 residues. Germline V gene data show CDR1 as SEHNR and CDR2 as FQNEAQ (reference sequence). V was pared by 5 bases and J by 3 bases, with 5 bases of the junction left unmatched. CDR3 sequence (DNA): TGTGCCAGCAGCCCCCGACAGGGGGTCTACGAGCAGTACTTC. Encoded protein: CASSPRQGVYEQYF. The whole variable domain, filled in from reference TRBV7-9 and TRBJ2-7, reads DTGVSQNPRHKITKRGQNVTFRCDPISEHNRLYWYRQTLGQGPEFLTYFQNEAQLEKSRLLSDRFSAERPKGSFSTLEIQRTEQGDSAMYLCASSPRQGVYEQYFGPGTRLTVT.

The rearrangement joins TRBV6-2 or TRBV6-3 to TRBJ1-2; D might be TRBD1 (5 bases). Between the trimmed V and J ends, which lost 0 bases and 2 bases, there was a span of 10 bases. Germline V lookup: CDR1 MNHEY, CDR2 SVGEGT. The CDR3 runs to 15 residues. As DNA, the CDR3 is TGTGCCAGCAGTTACTCAAAGAGGGGCAACTATGGCTACACCTTC. It is translated as CASSYSKRGNYGYTF.

V usage is TRBV3-1 (or the pseudogene TRBV3-2) and J usage is TRBJ1-4; no clear D gene. Germline CDR1 and CDR2: LGHDT and YNNKEL (reference sequence). The CDR3 length is 11 residues. V was shortened by 1 base and J by 7 bases, with 1 base between the two germline ends. CDR3 sequence reads: CASSQAEKLFF. As DNA, the CDR3 is TGTGCCAGCAGCCAAGCTGAAAAACTGTTTTTT.

V is TRBV6-4 and J is TRBJ2-7, with no clear D. Trimming removed 5 bases at V and 6 bases at J, with 14 bases between. CDR3 size: 13 residues. Per germline, CDR1 MRHNA and CDR2 SNTAGT. Here the CDR3 reads CASSQSKGLEQYF. The CDR3 region has the DNA TGTGCCAGCAGTCAATCCAAAGGTCTCGAGCAGTACTTC.

The gene calls are TRBV18 and TRBJ1-3, with D maybe TRBD1 (5 bases). Germline loops: CDR1 KGHSH, CDR2 LQKENI. Trimming took 3 bases from V and 2 from J, leaving 8 bases between them. The CDR3 runs 14 residues. The CDR3 bases are TGTGCCAGCTCACCTATGACAGCTGGAAACACCATATATTTT. The encoded protein is CASSPMTAGNTIYF. Together with reference TRBV18 and TRBJ1-3, the CDR3 gives the full variable domain: NAGVMQNPRHLVRRRGQEARLRCSPMKGHSHVYWYRQLPEEGLKFMVYLQKENIIDESGMPKERFSAEFPKEGPSILRIQQVVRGDSAAYFCASSPMTAGNTIYFGEGSWLTVV.

The chain uses TRBV11-3 and TRBJ2-5, with 10 bases identical to TRBD1. The CDR3 spans 16 residues. With 1 base clipped from V and 1 base from J, the junction kept 3 bases outside the gene matches. In germline, CDR1 is SGHNT, CDR2 YENEEA. CDR3 loop: CASSLGGQGIQETQYF. CDR3 nucleotide sequence: TGTGCCAGCAGCTTAGGGGGACAGGGGATCCAAGAGACCCAGTACTTC.

The chain has TRBV2 and TRBJ2-2, with D maybe TRBD1 (6 bases). Trimming removed 4 bases from V and 1 base from J, with 13 bases in between. Germline V gene lookup returns CDR1 SNHLY and CDR2 FYNNEI. The CDR3 extends over 16 amino acids. CDR3 DNA: TGTGCCAGCAGTGTACAGGGTCTTAAGAACACCGGGGAGCTGTTTTTT. Its translation is CASSVQGLKNTGELFF.

Here the CDR3 DNA reads TGCGCCAGCAGCTTGGGGGTAGCGGGAGGCACAGATACGCAGTATTTT. As protein: CASSLGVAGGTDTQYF. The chain employs TRBV5-1 and TRBJ2-3, with 9 bases matching TRBD2. CDR3 length: 16 amino acids. Germline V gene sequence: CDR1 SGHRS, CDR2 YFSETQ. The trim removed 0 bases at V and 1 base at J, leaving 3 bases unmatched.